This T cell receptor (beta chain) was identified in a study of blood T cell repertoires in COVID-19. Study-level background: Samples representing acute and convalescent COVID-19 were sourced from the United States, Italy and Spain. Sample material is recorded as cDNA or gDNA derived from T cells, B-cell-depleted T cells, or PBMCs.

CDR3 length: 14 amino acids. J lost 1 base, V lost 4 bases, and 5 bases had no gene match. CDR1 is GTSNPN, CDR2 SVGIG, per germline (reference sequence). In the original workflow: Scientists estimated how many nucleated cells there were by amplifying reference gene primers. Profiling relied on immunoSEQ multiplex PCR, and the TCRdb table lists in-frame clones only, not all of them. V and J calls and clone size follow that table, whereas D and trimming were derived from the DNA. This table holds hundreds of thousands of clones, 85% to 90% found once. The V gene is TRBV30, the J gene TRBJ1-2; TRBD1 aligns across 8 bases. The origin of this receptor is a woman in her 50s with COVID-19, enrolled during active disease. Sample: peripheral blood. CDR3 loop: CAWTTGVDNYGYTF. The DNA of the CDR3 is TGTGCCTGGACGACAGGGGTGGATAACTATGGCTACACCTTC.